The TCR beta chain described here comes from a study of shared clonotypes between healthy human individuals. Study conclusions and caveats: Shared across a few donors were around 5% of the naive CD4 clonotypes.

The authors ran the assay at deep level. In the authors' methods: For the immunoSEQ data, sequences were junction-only without quality scores, so filtering differed. Clones were sequenced by immunoSEQ multiplex PCR, and TCRdb holds only the in-frame ones, with some missing. The V and J calls and the clone size are those of that table, but D and trimming were determined from the DNA. The sample includes about 2.5 million clones, just under 95% seen only once; the top ten take about 0.36%. This clone showed up just a few times. Its antigen is not known. The CDR3 contains 14 residues. The J segment lost 2 bases and the V segment lost 6 bases, leaving 3 bases of the junction unmatched. CDR1 MNHEY and CDR2 SMNVEV come from the germline V gene (reference sequence).

The receptor was isolated from a man aged 18 to 29 in good health. Some clones in this sample may be carry-over from other donors' samples. This sequence joins TRBV27 and TRBJ2-7; 11 positions agree with TRBD1. Sequences were obtained from naive CD4+ T cells from PBMCs. Subset given: CD45RA+ positively selected. The CDR3: CASRGTGGPYEQYF. CDR3 DNA: TGTGCCAGCAGAGGGACAGGGGGTCCCTACGAGCAGTACTTC.